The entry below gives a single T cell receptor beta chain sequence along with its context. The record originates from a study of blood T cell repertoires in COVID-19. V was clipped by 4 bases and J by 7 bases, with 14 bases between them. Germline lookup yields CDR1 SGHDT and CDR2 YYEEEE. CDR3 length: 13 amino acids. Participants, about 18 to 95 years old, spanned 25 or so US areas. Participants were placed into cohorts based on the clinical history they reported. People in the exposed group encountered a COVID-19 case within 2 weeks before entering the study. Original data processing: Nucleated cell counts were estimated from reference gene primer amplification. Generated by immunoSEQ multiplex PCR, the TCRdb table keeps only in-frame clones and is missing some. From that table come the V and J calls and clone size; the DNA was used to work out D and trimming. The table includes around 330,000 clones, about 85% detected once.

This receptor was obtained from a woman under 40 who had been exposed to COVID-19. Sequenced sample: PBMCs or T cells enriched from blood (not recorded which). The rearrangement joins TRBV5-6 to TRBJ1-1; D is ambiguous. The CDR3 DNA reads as TGTGCCAGCAGCATTGGTACACAGTTTGAAGCTTTCTTT. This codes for CASSIGTQFEAFF.